Following are 26 T cell receptor beta chains from one sample sequenced in a study of CD8+CD57+ T cells in acquired aplastic anemia. Whoever was chosen for sequencing had shown CD8+CD57+ cell expansion by flow cytometry. Profiling of TCR beta VDJ combinations and CDR3 sequences used genomic DNA as template. One entry per CDR3 protein, called by TCRdb with MiXCR from the reads. Of 260,000 or so distinct CDR3 sequences listed, approximately 45% were seen once; the top ten hold over 7.5%. Sequenced material: sorted CD4+, CD8+, or CD8+CD57+ T cells (not recorded which) from PBMCs. All receptors come from a human donor with aplastic anemia.

This clonotype was observed many times. J is TRBJ1-1 and V is TRBV4-1; 8 bases are a match to TRBD1. The junction had 7 bases not matched to a gene; V was cut back by 2 bases and J by 5 bases. The CDR3 runs 15 residues. The germline V gene has CDR1 MGHRA and CDR2 YSYEKL. For the CDR3, the DNA is TGCGCCAGCAGCCAACATCAGGGGGCGAGGACTGAAGCTTTCTTT. Protein: CASSQHQGARTEAFF.

A few counts support this clonotype. J is TRBJ1-6 and V is TRBV7-3; the D gene is possibly TRBD1 (6 bases). The CDR3 is 15 amino acids. Trimming pared 2 bases from V and 10 bases from J, leaving 15 bases between. CDR1 SGHTA and CDR2 FQGTGA come from the germline V gene. CDR3 coding DNA: TGTGCCAGCAGCTTAGGGGCAGGGGTCATCTCACCCCTCCACTTT. Protein sequence: CASSLGAGVISPLHF.

The chain employs TRBV10-3 and TRBJ2-7; D is uncertain. In germline, CDR1 is ENHRY, CDR2 SYGVKD. The CDR3 extends over 12 amino acids. The V end lost 9 bases, the J end lost 1 base, and 10 bases lay between the germline ends. The CDR3 here is CAISPRSYEQYV. DNA for the CDR3: TGTGCCATTAGCCCACGGTCCTACGAGCAGTACGTC.

This clonotype was seen at least ten times. J is TRBJ1-1 and V is TRBV7-8, with a weak D call TRBD1 (5 bases). Trimming shortened V by 2 bases and J by 3 bases, and 13 bases separated the two germline ends. The CDR3 has 15 amino acids. In germline, CDR1 is SGHVS, CDR2 FQNEAQ. The CDR3 DNA follows: TGTGCCAGCAGCTTACGAGGGGTGGGGGACACTGAAGCTTTCTTT. Protein sequence: CASSLRGVGDTEAFF.

The chain links TRBV9 to TRBJ2-7; D unresolved. This CDR3 region has 10 residues. Germline loops: CDR1 SGDLS, CDR2 YYNGEE. V lost 4 bases to trimming and J lost 8 bases, with 7 bases between them. DNA for the CDR3: TGTGCCAGCAGCCAAGGCCAGCAGTACTTC. As protein: CASSQGQQYF.

The chain uses TRBV25-1 and TRBJ1-1; perhaps TRBD1 as D (6 bases). The CDR3 has 14 amino acids. Germline V gene data show CDR1 as MGHDK and CDR2 as SYGVNS. V was pared by 1 base and J by 5 bases, with 11 bases between. As DNA, the CDR3 is TGTGCCAGCAGTGAATCGGGGGGGCGGACTGAAGCTTTCTTT. This encodes CASSESGGRTEAFF. The full variable domain, with the rest looked up from reference TRBV25-1 and TRBJ1-1, is EADIYQTPRYLVIGTGKKITLECSQTMGHDKMYWYQQDPGMELHLIHYSYGVNSTEKGDLSSESTVSRIRTEHFPLTLESARPSHTSQYLCASSESGGRTEAFFGQGTRLTVV.

The rearrangement links TRBV12-3 or TRBV12-4 to TRBJ1-1; TRBD1 is a possible D gene (5 bases). This CDR3 has 15 amino acids. Trimming left V 3 bases short and J 4 bases short, with 15 bases between. CDR3 protein: CASSFLAGAGTEAFF. CDR3 DNA sequence: TGTGCCAGCAGTTTCCTCGCCGGGGCGGGCACTGAAGCTTTCTTT.

Points on this clonotype: This CDR3 is missing its conserved last phenylalanine or tryptophan, likely due to a read error. No DNA is shown, since the ends of the CDR3 on it are uncertain; the CDR3 is the one TCRdb lists. The chain has TRBV6-6 and TRBJ2-1; the table names TRBD2, a call not compared with the DNA. The CDR3 is 8 amino acids in total, end residues counted. Germline V CDR1 and CDR2: MNHNY, SVGAGI (reference sequence). CDR3 amino acids: CATSLGSG.

This clonotype appeared a few times. CDR3 sequence (DNA): TGTGCCATCAGTGAGTATGAGGGCGGCAGGGGCAATCAGCCCCAGCATTTT. The encoded protein is CAISEYEGGRGNQPQHF. The chain uses TRBV10-3 and TRBJ1-5; possibly TRBD1 for D (5 bases). V was clipped by 1 base and J by 2 bases, with 15 bases between them. The CDR3 runs 17 residues. The germline V gene encodes CDR1 ENHRY and CDR2 SYGVKD.

This clonotype was recorded at least ten times. V usage is TRBV4-1 and J usage is TRBJ2-3; tentatively, D is TRBD1 (5 bases). V shed 4 bases and J shed 6 bases, with 17 bases lying between them. Germline V gene lookup returns CDR1 MGHRA and CDR2 YSYEKL. CDR3 size: 15 residues. CDR3 sequence: CASSLRQRPDDTQYF. In nucleotides, the CDR3 is TGCGCCAGCAGCCTAAGACAGAGACCTGATGATACGCAGTATTTT.

V usage is TRBV7-9 and J usage is TRBJ1-2; the D gene is possibly TRBD1 (5 bases). V lost 5 bases to trimming and J lost 1 base, with 11 bases between them. There are 14 residues in the CDR3. From germline, CDR1 is SEHNR and CDR2 FQNEAQ (reference sequence). For the CDR3, the DNA is TGTGCCAGCAGCCAGGGCCGTTTTAACTATGGCTACACCTTC. It encodes CASSQGRFNYGYTF.

In this sample, this clonotype turned up many times. This chain joins TRBV5-6 and TRBJ1-2; D is unresolved. CDR3 size: 16 residues. V lost 1 base and J 2 bases, leaving 15 bases between the germline ends. Germline loops: CDR1 SGHDT, CDR2 YYEEEE. The DNA of the CDR3 is TGTGCCAGCAGCTTGCGGTTGGCAGTCAGGAACTATGGCTACACCTTC. This sequence encodes CASSLRLAVRNYGYTF.

For the CDR3, the DNA is TGTGCCAGCGCACTAGCGGGATCCCGAGATGAGCAGTTCTTC. This translates into CASALAGSRDEQFF. The rearrangement uses TRBV7-6 and TRBJ2-1; 10 nucleotides agree with TRBD2. V shed 8 bases, J shed 8 bases, and the junction held 9 bases outside the gene matches. The germline V gene encodes CDR1 SGHVS and CDR2 FNYEAQ. This CDR3 has 14 residues. The whole variable domain, filled in from reference TRBV7-6 and TRBJ2-1, reads GAGVSQSPRYKVTKRGQDVALRCDPISGHVSLYWYRQALGQGPEFLTYFNYEAQQDKSGLPNDRFSAERPEGSISTLTIQRTEQRDSAMYRCASALAGSRDEQFFGPGTRLTVL.

Comments on this clonotype: The CDR3 end shows no conserved phenylalanine or tryptophan, and so a read error is likely. The chain links TRBV30 to TRBJ2-5; the D gene is possibly TRBD1 (6 bases). Trimming left V 6 bases short and J 1 base short, with 12 bases between. Germline V gene sequence: CDR1 GTSNPN, CDR2 SVGIG (reference sequence). This CDR3 is 13 amino acids long. This CDR3 reads CACPGQSQETQYL. The DNA for the CDR3 is TGTGCCTGTCCTGGACAGTCCCAAGAGACCCAGTACCTC.

A note on this clonotype: A much larger clone sits a single nucleotide away, making a read error possible. The V gene is TRBV7-9, the J gene TRBJ2-5; possibly TRBD1 or TRBD2 for D (5 bases each). CDR1 and CDR2 (germline): SEHNR, FQNEAQ (reference sequence). The V gene lost 3 bases and the J gene lost 7 bases, with 9 bases spanning the gap. This CDR3 comprises 12 residues. Here the CDR3 DNA reads TGTGCCAGCAGCTTCCTGAGGGGGACCCAGTACTTC. Its translation: CASSFLRGTQYF. Full variable domain (missing parts from reference TRBV7-9 and TRBJ2-5): DTGVSQNPRHKITKRGQNVTFRCDPISEHNRLYWYRQTLGQGPEFLTYFQNEAQLEKSRLLSDRFSAERPKGSFSTLEIQRTEQGDSAMYLCASSFLRGTQYFGPGTRLLVL.

The chain joins TRBV7-9 to TRBJ2-7; a possible D gene is TRBD2 (6 bases). This CDR3 region has 15 residues. Looked up from germline, CDR1 is SEHNR and CDR2 is FQNEAQ (reference sequence). The V and J ends lost 5 bases and 6 bases respectively, with 20 bases between them. CDR3 protein: CASSQDTGARFEQYF. The CDR3 coding sequence is TGTGCCAGCAGCCAAGATACGGGAGCGAGGTTCGAGCAGTACTTC.

V gene TRBV9 combines with J gene TRBJ1-1; 7 bases agree with TRBD1. V was pared by 4 bases and J by 1 base, with 7 bases of the junction left unmatched. Germline CDR1 is SGDLS and CDR2 is YYNGEE. The CDR3 length is 15 residues. The CDR3 region is CASSPGEGANTEAFF. As DNA, the CDR3 is TGTGCCAGCAGCCCCGGGGAGGGGGCGAACACTGAAGCTTTCTTT.

This clonotype was detected only once. The chain couples TRBV7-2 to TRBJ2-5; D is possibly TRBD1 (6 bases). The J call may not be correct, given that the DNA end is closer to TRBJ2-7. The germline V gene encodes CDR1 SGHTA and CDR2 FQGNSA. The CDR3 totals 14 residues. This CDR3 is CASSQLRKTGEQYF. The CDR3 region has the DNA TGTGCCAGCAGCCAACTCCGCAAGACAGGCGAGCAGTACTTC.

This clonotype has more than one count but fewer than ten. This rearrangement joins TRBV10-3 to TRBJ1-2; D is unresolved. This CDR3 is 13 amino acids long. V lost 7 bases and J 2 bases, leaving 11 bases between the germline ends. In germline, CDR1 is ENHRY, CDR2 SYGVKD. The CDR3 is CAITQTFNYGYTF. CDR3 DNA: TGTGCCATCACTCAGACGTTCAACTATGGCTACACCTTC.

This clonotype was counted ten times or more. V and J are TRBV7-9 and TRBJ2-7; 10 nucleotides agree with TRBD2. The CDR3 covers 15 residues. Germline assignment: CDR1 SEHNR and CDR2 FQNEAQ (reference sequence). J lost 7 bases, V lost 8 bases, and 14 bases had no gene match. The CDR3 DNA is TGTGCCAGCCCCCCGGAGCGGGAGGGCCCCAGGGAGCAGTACTTC. Translated, it gives CASPPEREGPREQYF.

A note on this clonotype: A much more abundant neighbour one base away suggests this may be a read error. The chain employs TRBV4-3 and TRBJ1-2, with D perhaps TRBD1 (6 bases). Germline CDR1 is LGHNA and CDR2 is YSLEER. The CDR3 length is 13 residues. CDR3 nucleotides: TGCGCCAGCAGCCAAGCGGGGGCCCGGGACACCCTCTTC. It encodes CASSQAGARDTLF.

This clonotype was seen a handful of times. The chain links TRBV10-3 to TRBJ2-7; 11 nucleotides align to TRBD2. CDR3 length: 14 amino acids. Losses at the gene ends were 5 bases for V and 4 bases for J; bases not matched to a gene: 4. Germline loops: CDR1 ENHRY, CDR2 SYGVKD. The CDR3: CAISWTSGLYEQYF. The CDR3 region has the DNA TGTGCCATCAGTTGGACTAGCGGGTTGTACGAGCAGTACTTC.

This clonotype was recorded at least ten times. V and J are TRBV7-9 and TRBJ2-2; a possible D gene is TRBD2 (6 bases). The CDR3 contains 14 residues. V was clipped by 2 bases and J by 7 bases, with 11 bases between them. Germline CDR1 and CDR2: SEHNR and FQNEAQ (reference sequence). The CDR3 loop reads CASSLLRGNGELFF. The DNA for the CDR3 is TGTGCCAGCAGCTTACTCCGGGGGAACGGGGAGCTGTTTTTT.

In this sample, this clonotype turned up many times. This sequence joins TRBV7-2 and TRBJ2-7; a weak D match, TRBD1 (6 bases). Deletions cut 5 bases from V and 2 bases from J, with 10 bases between. The CDR3 spans 13 residues. Germline V gene lookup returns CDR1 SGHTA and CDR2 FQGNSA. CDR3 sequence: CASSPTGPYEQYF. CDR3 coding DNA: TGTGCCAGCAGCCCCACAGGGCCCTACGAGCAGTACTTC.

With respect to this clonotype: A single base separates this from a much larger clone, so it may be a read error. V usage is TRBV7-3 and J usage is TRBJ2-7; 7 positions agree with TRBD1. Looked up from germline, CDR1 is SGHTA and CDR2 is FQGTGA. This CDR3 spans 15 amino acids. The DNA for the CDR3 is TGTGCCAGCCGCTTAATCTATCAGGGGGACTACGAGCAGTACTTC. Protein product: CASRLIYQGDYEQYF.

This clonotype was observed a handful of times. V and J are TRBV6-2 or TRBV6-3 and TRBJ1-2; tentative D call: TRBD1 (5 bases). V was shortened by 4 bases and J by 8 bases, with 11 bases between the two germline ends. The CDR3 covers 12 residues. The germline gives CDR1 MNHEY, CDR2 SVGEGT. For the CDR3, the DNA is TGTGCCAGCAGTTCACAGGAATACGGCTACACCTTC. It codes for CASSSQEYGYTF.